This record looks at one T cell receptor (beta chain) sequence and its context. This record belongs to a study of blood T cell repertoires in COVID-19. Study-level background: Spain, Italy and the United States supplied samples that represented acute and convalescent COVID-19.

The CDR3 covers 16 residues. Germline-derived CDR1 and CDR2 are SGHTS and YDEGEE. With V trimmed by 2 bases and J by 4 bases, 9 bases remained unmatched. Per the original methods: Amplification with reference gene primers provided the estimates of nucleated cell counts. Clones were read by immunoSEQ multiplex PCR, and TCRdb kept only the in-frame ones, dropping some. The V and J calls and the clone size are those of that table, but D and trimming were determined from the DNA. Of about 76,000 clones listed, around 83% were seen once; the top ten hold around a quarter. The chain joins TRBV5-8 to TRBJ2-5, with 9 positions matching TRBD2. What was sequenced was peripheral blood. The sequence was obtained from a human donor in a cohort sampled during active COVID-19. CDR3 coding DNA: TGTGCCAGCAGCTTCGCTAGCGGGGCCTCGGGAGAGACCCAGTACTTC. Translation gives CASSFASGASGETQYF.